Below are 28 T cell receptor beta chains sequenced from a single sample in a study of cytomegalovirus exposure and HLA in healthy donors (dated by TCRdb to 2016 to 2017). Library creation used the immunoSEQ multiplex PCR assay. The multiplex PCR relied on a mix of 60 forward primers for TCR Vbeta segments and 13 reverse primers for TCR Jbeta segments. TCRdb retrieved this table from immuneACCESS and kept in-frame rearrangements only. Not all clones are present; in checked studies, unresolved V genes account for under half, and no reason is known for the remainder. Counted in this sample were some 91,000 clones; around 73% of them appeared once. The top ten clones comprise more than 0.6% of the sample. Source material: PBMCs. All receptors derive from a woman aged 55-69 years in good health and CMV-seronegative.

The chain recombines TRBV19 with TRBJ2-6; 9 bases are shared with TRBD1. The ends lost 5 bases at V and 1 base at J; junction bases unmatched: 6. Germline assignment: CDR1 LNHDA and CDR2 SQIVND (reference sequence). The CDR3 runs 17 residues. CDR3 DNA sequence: TGTGCCAGTAGTCAGGGGACAGGGCGATCTGGGGCCAACGTCCTGACTTTC. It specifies CASSQGTGRSGANVLTF.

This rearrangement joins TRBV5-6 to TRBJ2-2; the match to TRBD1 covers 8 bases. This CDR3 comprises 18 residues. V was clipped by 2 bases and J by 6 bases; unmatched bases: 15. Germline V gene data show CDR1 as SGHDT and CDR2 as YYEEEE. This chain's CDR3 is CASSFIGRGRGRAGELFF. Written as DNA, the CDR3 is TGTGCCAGCAGCTTTATCGGCAGGGGGCGGGGCCGGGCCGGGGAGCTGTTTTTT.

Here the CDR3 reads CASSLDPASGYTQYF. CDR3 bases: TGTGCCAGCAGTTTGGACCCGGCTAGCGGGTATACGCAGTATTTT. This chain joins TRBV11-2 and TRBJ2-3; 8 bases match TRBD2. Germline assignment: CDR1 SGHAT and CDR2 FQNNGV. This CDR3 comprises 15 residues. V dropped 6 bases and J dropped 7; count of bases not matched to a gene: 12.

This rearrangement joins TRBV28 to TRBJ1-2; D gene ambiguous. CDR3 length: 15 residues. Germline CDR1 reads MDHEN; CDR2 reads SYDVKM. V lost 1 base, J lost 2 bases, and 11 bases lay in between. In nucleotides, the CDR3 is TGTGCCAGCAGTTTATTTGCAGCCGGGAACTATGGCTACACCTTC. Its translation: CASSLFAAGNYGYTF.

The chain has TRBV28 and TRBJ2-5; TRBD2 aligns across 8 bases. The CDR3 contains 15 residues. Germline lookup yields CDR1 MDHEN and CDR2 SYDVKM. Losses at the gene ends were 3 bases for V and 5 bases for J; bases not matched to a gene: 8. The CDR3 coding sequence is TGTGCCAGCAGTTTGGACGGGAGGGCCCGGGAGACCCAGTACTTC. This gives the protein CASSLDGRARETQYF.

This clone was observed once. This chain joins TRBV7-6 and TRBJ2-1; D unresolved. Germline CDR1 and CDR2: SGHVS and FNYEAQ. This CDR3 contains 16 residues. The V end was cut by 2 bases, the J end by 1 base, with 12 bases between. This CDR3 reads CASSLSPPLSYNEQFF. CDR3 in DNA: TGTGCCAGCAGCTTATCCCCGCCACTTTCCTACAATGAGCAGTTCTTC.

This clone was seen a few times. DNA of the CDR3: TGTGCCAGCAGCACCAGACCGGGACAGGGAAAATACGAGCAGTACTTC. Translated: CASSTRPGQGKYEQYF. The rearrangement links TRBV7-2 to TRBJ2-7; 9 bases agree with TRBD1. V dropped 5 bases and J dropped 4; count of bases not matched to a gene: 12. This CDR3 region has 16 residues. Germline V gives CDR1 SGHTA, CDR2 FQGNSA.

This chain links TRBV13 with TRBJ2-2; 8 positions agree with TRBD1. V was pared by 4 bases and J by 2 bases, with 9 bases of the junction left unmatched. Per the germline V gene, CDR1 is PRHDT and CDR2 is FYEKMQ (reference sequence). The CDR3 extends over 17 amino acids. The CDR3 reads CASSSYRTGINTGELFF. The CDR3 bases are TGTGCCAGCAGCTCCTATCGGACAGGGATAAACACCGGGGAGCTGTTTTTT. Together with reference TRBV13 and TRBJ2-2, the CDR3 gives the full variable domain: AAGVIQSPRHLIKEKRETATLKCYPIPRHDTVYWYQQGPGQDPQFLISFYEKMQSDKGSIPDRFSAQQFSDYHSELNMSSLELGDSALYFCASSSYRTGINTGELFFGEGSRLTVL.

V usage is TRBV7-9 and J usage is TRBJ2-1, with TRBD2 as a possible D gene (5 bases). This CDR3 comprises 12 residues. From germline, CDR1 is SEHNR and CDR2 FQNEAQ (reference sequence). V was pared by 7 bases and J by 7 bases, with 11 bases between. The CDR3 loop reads CASTNSGNEQFF. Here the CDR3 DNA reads TGTGCCAGCACCAACTCGGGGAATGAGCAGTTCTTC.

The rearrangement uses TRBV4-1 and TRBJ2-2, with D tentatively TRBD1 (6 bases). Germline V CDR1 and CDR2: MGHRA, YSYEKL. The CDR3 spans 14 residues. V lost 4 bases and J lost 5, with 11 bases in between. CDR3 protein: CASSLGRGTGELFF. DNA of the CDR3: TGCGCCAGCAGCCTTGGAAGGGGGACCGGGGAGCTGTTTTTT.

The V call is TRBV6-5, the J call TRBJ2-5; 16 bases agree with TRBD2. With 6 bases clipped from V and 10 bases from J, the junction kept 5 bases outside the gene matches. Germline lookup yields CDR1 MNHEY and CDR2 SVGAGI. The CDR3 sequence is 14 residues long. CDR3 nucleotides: TGTGCCAGCAGGGGGACTAGCGGGGGGGACCACCAGTACTTC. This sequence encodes CASRGTSGGDHQYF.

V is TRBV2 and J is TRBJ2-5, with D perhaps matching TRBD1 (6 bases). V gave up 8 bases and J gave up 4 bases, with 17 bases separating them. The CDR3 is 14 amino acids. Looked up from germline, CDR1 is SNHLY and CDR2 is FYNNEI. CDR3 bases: TGTGCCAGCTTCTCTCTCGGACAGCCAGAGACCCAGTACTTC. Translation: CASFSLGQPETQYF. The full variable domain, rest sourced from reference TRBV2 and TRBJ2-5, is EPEVTQTPSHQVTQMGQEVILRCVPISNHLYFYWYRQILGQKVEFLVSFYNNEISEKSEIFDDQFSVERPDGSNFTLKIRSTKLEDSAMYFCASFSLGQPETQYFGPGTRLLVL.

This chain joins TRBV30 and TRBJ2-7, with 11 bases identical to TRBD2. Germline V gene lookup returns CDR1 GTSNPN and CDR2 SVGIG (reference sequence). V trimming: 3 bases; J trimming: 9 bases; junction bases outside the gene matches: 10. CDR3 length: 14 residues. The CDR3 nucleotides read TGTGCCTGGAGCTTTGCCGGACTAGCGGGTTTGCAGTACTTC. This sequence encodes CAWSFAGLAGLQYF.

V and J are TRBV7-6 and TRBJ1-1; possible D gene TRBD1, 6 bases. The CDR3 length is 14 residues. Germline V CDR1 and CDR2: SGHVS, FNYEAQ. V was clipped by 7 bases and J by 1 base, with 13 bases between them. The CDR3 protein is CASTPGGANTEAFF. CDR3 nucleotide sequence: TGTGCCAGCACCCCCGGGGGGGCGAACACTGAAGCTTTCTTT.

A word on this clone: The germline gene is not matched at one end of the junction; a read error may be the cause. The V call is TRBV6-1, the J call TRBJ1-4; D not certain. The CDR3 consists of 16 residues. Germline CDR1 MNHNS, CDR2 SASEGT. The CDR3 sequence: CASSADVARAKEKLFF. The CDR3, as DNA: TGTGCCAGCAGTGCGGATGTAGCTCGAGCTAAGGAAAAACTGTTTTTT.

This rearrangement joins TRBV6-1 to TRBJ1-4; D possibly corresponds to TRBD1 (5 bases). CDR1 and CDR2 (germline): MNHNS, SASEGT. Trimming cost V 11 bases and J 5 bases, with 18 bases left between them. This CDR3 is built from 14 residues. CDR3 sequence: CAAGLAGENEKLFF. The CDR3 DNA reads TGTGCCGCGGGGCTTGCGGGGGAGAATGAAAAACTGTTTTTT.

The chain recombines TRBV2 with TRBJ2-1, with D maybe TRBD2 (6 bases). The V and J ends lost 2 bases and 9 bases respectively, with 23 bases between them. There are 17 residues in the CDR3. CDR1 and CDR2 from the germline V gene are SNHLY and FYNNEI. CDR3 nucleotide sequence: TGTGCCAGCAGTGAAATTCCCCAAAGTATTAATAGCGGTGAGCAGTTCTTC. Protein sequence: CASSEIPQSINSGEQFF. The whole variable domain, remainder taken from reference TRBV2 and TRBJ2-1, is EPEVTQTPSHQVTQMGQEVILRCVPISNHLYFYWYRQILGQKVEFLVSFYNNEISEKSEIFDDQFSVERPDGSNFTLKIRSTKLEDSAMYFCASSEIPQSINSGEQFFGPGTRLTVL.

The CDR3 reads CASSPSTGNGYTF. The CDR3, as DNA: TGTGCCAGCTCACCTTCGACAGGGAATGGCTACACCTTC. The chain joins TRBV18 to TRBJ1-2, with 7 bases matching TRBD1. The V and J ends lost 3 bases and 6 bases, in that order; junction bases with no gene match: 4. The germline gives CDR1 KGHSH, CDR2 LQKENI. This CDR3 has 13 residues.

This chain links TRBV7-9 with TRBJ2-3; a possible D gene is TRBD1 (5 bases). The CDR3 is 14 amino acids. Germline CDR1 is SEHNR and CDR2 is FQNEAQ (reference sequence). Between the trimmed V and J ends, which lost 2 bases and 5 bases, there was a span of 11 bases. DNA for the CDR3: TGTGCCAGCAGCTTAATTTGGGGCGGAGATACGCAGTATTTT. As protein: CASSLIWGGDTQYF.

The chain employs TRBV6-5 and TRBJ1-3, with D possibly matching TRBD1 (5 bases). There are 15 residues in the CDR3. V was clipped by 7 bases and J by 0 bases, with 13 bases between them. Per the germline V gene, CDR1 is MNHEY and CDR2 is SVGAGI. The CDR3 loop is CASTLSGDSGNTIYF. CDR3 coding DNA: TGTGCCAGCACCCTCTCGGGGGACTCTGGAAACACCATATATTTT.

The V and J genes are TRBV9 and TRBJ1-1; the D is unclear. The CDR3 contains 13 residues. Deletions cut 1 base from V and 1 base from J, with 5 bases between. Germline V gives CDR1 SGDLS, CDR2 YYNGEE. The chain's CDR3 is CASSVLRNTEAFF. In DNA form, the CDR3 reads TGTGCCAGCAGCGTATTGAGGAACACTGAAGCTTTCTTT.

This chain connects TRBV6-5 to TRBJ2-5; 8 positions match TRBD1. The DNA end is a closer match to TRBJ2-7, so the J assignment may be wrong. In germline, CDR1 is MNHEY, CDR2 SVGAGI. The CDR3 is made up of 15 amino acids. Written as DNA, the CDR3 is TGTGCCAGCAGTCCGTACAGGGGGTTAGGCTACGAGCAGTACTTC. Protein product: CASSPYRGLGYEQYF.

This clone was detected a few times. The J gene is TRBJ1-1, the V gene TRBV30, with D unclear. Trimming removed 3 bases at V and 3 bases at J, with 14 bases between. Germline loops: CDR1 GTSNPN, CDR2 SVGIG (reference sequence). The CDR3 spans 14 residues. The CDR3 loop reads CAWREGAGDTEAFF. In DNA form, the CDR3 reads TGTGCCTGGAGGGAGGGAGCTGGGGACACTGAAGCTTTCTTT.

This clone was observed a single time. The CDR3 bases are TGTGCCAGCAGCTTTACGGCTAGCGGGACCTACGAGCAGTACTTC. Its translation is CASSFTASGTYEQYF. The V and J genes are TRBV5-4 and TRBJ2-7, with 9 positions matching TRBD2. Trimming took 2 bases from V and 2 from J; bases not matched to a gene: 5. Germline-derived CDR1 and CDR2 are SGHNT and YYREEE (reference sequence). The CDR3 consists of 15 residues.

CDR3 residues: CASSERQGFTGELFF. CDR3 bases: TGTGCCAGCAGTGAACGGCAGGGGTTCACCGGGGAGCTGTTTTTT. The chain uses TRBV2 and TRBJ2-2; tentative D call: TRBD1 (6 bases). The CDR3 is made up of 15 amino acids. In germline, CDR1 is SNHLY, CDR2 FYNNEI. V shed 2 bases and J shed 4 bases, with 11 bases lying between them.

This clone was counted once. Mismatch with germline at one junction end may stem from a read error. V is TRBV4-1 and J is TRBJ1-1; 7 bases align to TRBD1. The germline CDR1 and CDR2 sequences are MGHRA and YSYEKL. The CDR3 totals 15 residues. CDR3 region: CASSQEGGAGTEAFF. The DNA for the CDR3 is TGCGCCAGCAGTCAAGAAGGGGGCGCGGGCACTGAAGCTTTCTTT.

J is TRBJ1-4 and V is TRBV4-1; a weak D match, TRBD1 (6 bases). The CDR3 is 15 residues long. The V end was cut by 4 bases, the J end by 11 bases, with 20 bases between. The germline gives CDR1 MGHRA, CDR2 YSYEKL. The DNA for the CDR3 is TGCGCCAGCAGCCTCAGACAGGCTAATTTGGTGAAACTGTTTTTT. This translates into CASSLRQANLVKLFF.

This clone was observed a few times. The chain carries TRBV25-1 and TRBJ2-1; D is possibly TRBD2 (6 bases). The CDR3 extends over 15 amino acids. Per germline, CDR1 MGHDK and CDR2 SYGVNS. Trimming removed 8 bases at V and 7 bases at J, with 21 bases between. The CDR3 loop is CASGSIQRAGNEQFF. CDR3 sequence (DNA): TGTGCCAGCGGATCCATTCAGCGGGCAGGTAATGAGCAGTTCTTC.